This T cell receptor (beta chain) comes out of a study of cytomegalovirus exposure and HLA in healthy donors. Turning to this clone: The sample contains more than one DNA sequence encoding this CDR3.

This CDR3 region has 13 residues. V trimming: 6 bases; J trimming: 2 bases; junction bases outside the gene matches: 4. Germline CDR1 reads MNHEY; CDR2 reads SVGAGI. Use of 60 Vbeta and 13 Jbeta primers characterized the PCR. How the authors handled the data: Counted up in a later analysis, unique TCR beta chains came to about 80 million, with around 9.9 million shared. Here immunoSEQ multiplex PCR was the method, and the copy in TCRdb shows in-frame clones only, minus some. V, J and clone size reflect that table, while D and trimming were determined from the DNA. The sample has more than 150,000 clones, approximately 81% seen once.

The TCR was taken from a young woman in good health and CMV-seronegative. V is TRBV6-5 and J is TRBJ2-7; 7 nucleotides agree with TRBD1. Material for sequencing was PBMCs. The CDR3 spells CASSPGTAYEQYF. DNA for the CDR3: TGTGCCAGCAGCCCCGGGACAGCCTACGAGCAGTACTTC.